This T cell receptor (beta chain) originates from a study of identical twins. This clonotype was observed a few times. TCRdb re-derived calls from the 5' RACE reads in MiXCR, one entry per CDR3 protein. Of 1.5 million or so distinct CDR3 sequences listed, less than 40% are singletons. Trimming removed 4 bases from V and 2 bases from J, with 12 bases in between. Germline lookup yields CDR1 SGHDN and CDR2 FVKESK. This CDR3 has 14 amino acids. The genes are TRBV14 and TRBJ2-7; D may be TRBD1 or TRBD2 (6 bases each). Source material: cord blood. The sequence came from a newborn girl in good health. CDR3: CASSRNRGPYEQYF. In DNA, the CDR3 is TGTGCCAGCAGCCGGAACCGGGGGCCCTACGAGCAGTACTTC. The full variable domain, in which reference TRBV14 and TRBJ2-7 provide the parts outside the CDR3, is EAGVTQFPSHSVIEKGQTVTLRCDPISGHDNLYWYRRVMGKEIKFLLHFVKESKQDESGMPNNRFLAERTGGTYSTLKVQPAELEDSGVYFCASSRNRGPYEQYFGPGTRLTVT.